This T cell receptor beta chain was retrieved from a study of T cells in Graves' hyperthyroidism and ophthalmopathy. The CDR3 totals 15 residues. In germline, CDR1 is SGHRS, CDR2 YFSETQ. The V and J ends lost 4 bases and 2 bases respectively, with 14 bases between them. General study points: Ophthalmopathy was identified by the model a median approximately six months ahead of onset. Blood samples included most of the expanded thyroid clonotypes exceeding 0.001.

Each patient was aged 18 to 65 and had newly diagnosed hyperthyroidism of under 2 months' duration. Extraction of PBMCs used roughly 9.6 ml of fresh peripheral blood. This clonotype has at least ten counts. Its target is unknown. The investigators amplified TCR beta CDR3 regions from RNA transcripts. A set of HTBI primers served as the primers for a first-round RT-PCR of the TCR CDR3. TCRdb itself ran the multiplex PCR reads through MiXCR, one entry per CDR3 protein. The sample holds approximately 320,000 distinct CDR3 sequences, approximately 17% seen once. The sample consisted of blood. The clonotype comes from a man between 25 and 39 years old with Graves' hyperthyroidism. This chain uses TRBV5-1 with TRBJ2-3; D gene uncertain. As DNA, the CDR3 is TGCGCCAGCAGCCGTCAAAGACCGAACACAGATACGCAGTATTTT. Protein: CASSRQRPNTDTQYF.